This entry concerns a single T cell receptor beta chain. Profiling relied on immunoSEQ multiplex PCR, and the TCRdb table lists in-frame clones only, not all of them. The sample yields over 150,000 clones, roughly 86% seen once. This entry comes from a study of cytomegalovirus exposure and HLA in healthy donors. CDR1 SNHLY and CDR2 FYNNEI come from the germline V gene. The length of the CDR3 is 13 residues. V shed 7 bases and J shed 2 bases, with 10 bases lying between them. The sequenced material came from PBMCs. This sequence was found in a human donor in good health. The chain joins TRBV2 to TRBJ2-3; D unresolved. CDR3 bases: TGTGCCAGCACTATACAGCCCACAGATACGCAGTATTTT. Encoded protein: CASTIQPTDTQYF.